The 24 T cell receptor beta chains presented below share a single source sample, sequenced in a study of blood T cell repertoires in COVID-19. This table comes from immunoSEQ multiplex PCR, and its TCRdb copy is limited to in-frame clones, with some not included. The top ten clones hold 0.8% to 0.9% of a sample with 430,000 or so clones, roughly 89% of them seen once. Sequencing was performed on peripheral blood. Receptor source: a man aged 18 to 35 with COVID-19, enrolled during active disease.

This clone was seen just once. The chain employs TRBV19 and TRBJ2-7; 7 bases align to TRBD1. This CDR3 has 14 amino acids. CDR1 is LNHDA and CDR2 is SQIVND in the germline V gene (reference sequence). Trimming at V came to 0 bases and at J to 1 base, leaving 0 bases not matched to a gene. DNA for the CDR3: TGTGCCAGTAGTATAGACAGGGGGTCCTACGAGCAGTACTTC. Its translation: CASSIDRGSYEQYF.

The chain is built from TRBV6-5 and TRBJ1-1; D perhaps matches TRBD1 (5 bases). The CDR3 covers 14 residues. Germline V lookup: CDR1 MNHEY, CDR2 SVGAGI. V lost 2 bases to trimming and J lost 2 bases, with 9 bases between them. CDR3 nucleotide sequence: TGTGCCAGCAGTTACCAGGGACTAAACACTGAAGCTTTCTTT. Protein sequence: CASSYQGLNTEAFF.

This chain joins TRBV27 and TRBJ1-1; D remains unclear. Germline values: CDR1 MNHEY, CDR2 SMNVEV (reference sequence). Deletions cut 5 bases from V and 8 bases from J, with 15 bases between. CDR3 length equals 13 residues. The CDR3 loop reads CASSPRGGQEAFF. CDR3 coding DNA: TGTGCCAGCAGTCCGCGGGGAGGTCAGGAAGCTTTCTTT.

The chain carries TRBV27 and TRBJ2-1; 15 nucleotides align to TRBD2. Unmatched junction bases numbered 3, after V lost 1 base and J lost 5 bases. This CDR3 has 17 residues. Germline CDR1 is MNHEY and CDR2 is SMNVEV (reference sequence). CDR3 sequence reads: CASSLLGLAGGNNEQFF. CDR3 nucleotides: TGTGCCAGCAGTTTATTAGGACTAGCGGGAGGGAACAATGAGCAGTTCTTC.

A single count supports this clone. The V gene is TRBV3-1 (or the pseudogene TRBV3-2), the J gene TRBJ2-2; D gene ambiguous. Germline lookup yields CDR1 LGHDT and CDR2 YNNKEL (reference sequence). The V end lost 6 bases, the J end lost 1 base, and 9 bases lay between the germline ends. This CDR3 spans 14 amino acids. The CDR3 reads CASRPTRNTGELFF. DNA of the CDR3: TGTGCCAGCAGACCCACACGGAACACCGGGGAGCTGTTTTTT.

The CDR3 coding sequence is TGTGCCATCAGTGCCGAGGAATACACTGAAGCTTTCTTT. It encodes CAISAEEYTEAFF. V usage is TRBV10-3 and J usage is TRBJ1-1; D not resolved. Trimming shortened V by 4 bases and J by 3 bases, and 9 bases separated the two germline ends. The germline V gene has CDR1 ENHRY and CDR2 SYGVKD. The CDR3 extends over 13 amino acids.

This chain links TRBV9 with TRBJ2-7; 14 bases are a match to TRBD2. Germline loops: CDR1 SGDLS, CDR2 YYNGEE. Trimming removed 3 bases from V and 6 bases from J; junction bases left unmatched: 2. The CDR3 runs to 14 residues. In DNA form, the CDR3 reads TGTGCCAGCAGCGAAGGACTAGCGGGAGGCGAGCAGTACTTC. It encodes CASSEGLAGGEQYF. The entire variable domain, with the rest obtained from reference TRBV9 and TRBJ2-7, is as follows: DSGVTQTPKHLITATGQRVTLRCSPRSGDLSVYWYQQSLDQGLQFLIQYYNGEERAKGNILERFSAQQFPDLHSELNLSSLELGDSALYFCASSEGLAGGEQYFGPGTRLTVT.

This chain joins TRBV5-1 and TRBJ1-1, with a possible D match to TRBD1 (5 bases). Germline-derived CDR1 and CDR2 are SGHRS and YFSETQ. V lost 6 bases to trimming and J lost 1 base, with 16 bases between them. CDR3 length: 15 residues. This CDR3 reads CASTEGRHRNTEAFF. CDR3 DNA sequence: TGCGCCAGCACCGAGGGGAGGCACAGGAACACTGAAGCTTTCTTT.

The CDR3 loop is CASSEEAGGINTGELFF. In DNA form, the CDR3 reads TGTGCCAGCAGTGAAGAAGCGGGAGGAATAAACACCGGGGAGCTGTTTTTT. This sequence joins TRBV2 and TRBJ2-2, with TRBD2 identical over 9 bases. The germline V gene encodes CDR1 SNHLY and CDR2 FYNNEI. This CDR3 contains 17 residues. V gave up 1 base and J gave up 2 bases; unmatched junction bases: 5.

This chain uses TRBV7-8 with TRBJ1-5; 7 bases map to TRBD1. The CDR3 covers 17 residues. Per germline, CDR1 SGHVS and CDR2 FQNEAQ. V shed 1 base, J shed 6 bases, and the junction held 12 bases outside the gene matches. The CDR3 reads CASSLGGVGTVTQPQHF. The DNA of the CDR3 is TGTGCCAGCAGCTTAGGCGGGGTGGGGACAGTAACTCAGCCCCAGCATTTT.

The chain recombines TRBV4-1 with TRBJ2-7; tentatively, D is TRBD1 (5 bases). Trimming pared 2 bases from V and 0 bases from J, leaving 11 bases between. The germline V gene encodes CDR1 MGHRA and CDR2 YSYEKL. This CDR3 contains 15 residues. For the CDR3, the DNA is TGCGCCAGCAGCCAATTAAAGGGGTTCTCCTACGAGCAGTACTTC. This sequence encodes CASSQLKGFSYEQYF.

The rearrangement uses TRBV5-6 and TRBJ2-2; TRBD2 is a possible D gene (6 bases). The V end was cut by 0 bases, the J end by 5 bases, with 11 bases between. Per germline, CDR1 SGHDT and CDR2 YYEEEE. CDR3 length: 15 residues. DNA for the CDR3: TGTGCCAGCAGCTTGGTTCGGCGGGAAACCGGGGAGCTGTTTTTT. This codes for CASSLVRRETGELFF.

This chain links TRBV27 with TRBJ1-6; D is perhaps TRBD1 (6 bases). Deletions cut 2 bases from V and 10 bases from J, with 21 bases between. The CDR3 is 17 amino acids. CDR1 MNHEY and CDR2 SMNVEV come from the germline V gene (reference sequence). The CDR3 DNA follows: TGTGCCAGCAGTTTACAGGGGACGATGGGGGCCAAATCACCCCTCCACTTT. Translating it yields CASSLQGTMGAKSPLHF.

V and J are TRBV3-1 (or the pseudogene TRBV3-2) and TRBJ1-6; 12 positions match TRBD1. Germline trimming cut 3 bases from V and 8 bases from J; bases unmatched to any gene: 8. CDR3 length: 17 residues. In germline, CDR1 is LGHDT, CDR2 YNNKEL (reference sequence). CDR3 in amino acids: CASSQALGTGGYSPLHF. The CDR3 DNA follows: TGTGCCAGCAGCCAGGCCCTCGGGACAGGGGGCTATTCACCCCTCCACTTT.

J is TRBJ2-2 and V is TRBV27; D gene uncertain. The germline CDR1 and CDR2 sequences are MNHEY and SMNVEV (reference sequence). The CDR3 totals 15 residues. Trimming removed 5 bases at V and 5 bases at J, with 15 bases between. CDR3 amino acids: CASSPSKAFTGELFF. The DNA for the CDR3 is TGTGCCAGCAGTCCTAGTAAAGCGTTTACCGGGGAGCTGTTTTTT.

The gene calls are TRBV5-6 and TRBJ2-7, with 7 bases lining up with TRBD1. Per germline, CDR1 SGHDT and CDR2 YYEEEE. V shed 2 bases and J 2 bases; nucleotides not matched to a gene: 4. The CDR3 totals 14 residues. The CDR3 loop reads CASSFYDRAYEQYF. In nucleotides, the CDR3 is TGTGCCAGCAGCTTTTACGACAGGGCCTACGAGCAGTACTTC.

This clone was observed a handful of times. The V and J genes are TRBV6-5 and TRBJ1-4; D is perhaps TRBD1 (5 bases). The V gene's germline CDR1 is MNHEY and CDR2 SVGAGI. The CDR3 sequence is 15 residues long. Trimming cost V 6 bases and J 1 base, with 12 bases left between them. CDR3 DNA: TGTGCCAGCAGAGGAGGGGTTGGAACTAATGAAAAACTGTTTTTT. This translates into CASRGGVGTNEKLFF.

The chain uses TRBV11-3 and TRBJ2-3, with 12 nucleotides matching TRBD2. The CDR3 length is 16 residues. Germline-derived CDR1 and CDR2 are SGHNT and YENEEA. Trimming took 5 bases from V and 5 from J; bases not matched to a gene: 8. The CDR3 nucleotides read TGTGCCAGCAGCACCGGACTAGCGGGGAATGTAGATACGCAGTATTTT. This translates into CASSTGLAGNVDTQYF.

The chain employs TRBV6-5 and TRBJ2-1, with 12 bases fitting TRBD2. Germline CDR1 and CDR2: MNHEY and SVGAGI. The ends lost 10 bases at V and 8 bases at J; junction bases unmatched: 6. The length of the CDR3 is 13 residues. DNA of the CDR3: TGTGCCACCAGACTAGCGGGAGTTTATGAGCAGTTCTTC. Its protein product is CATRLAGVYEQFF.

In its sample, this clone was seen once. The DNA for the CDR3 is TGTGCCAGCAGTTTAGGGACAGTCAGAACTGAAGCTTTCTTT. It is translated as CASSLGTVRTEAFF. The chain carries TRBV6-5 and TRBJ1-1, with 7 bases aligning to TRBD1. The CDR3 consists of 14 residues. Germline CDR1 reads MNHEY; CDR2 reads SVGAGI. The junction had 7 bases not matched to a gene; V was cut back by 4 bases and J by 5 bases.

V and J are TRBV6-6 and TRBJ1-5, with D unresolved. In germline, CDR1 is MNHNY, CDR2 SVGAGI (reference sequence). Trimming shortened V by 0 bases and J by 7 bases, and 7 bases separated the two germline ends. This CDR3 has 13 amino acids. The CDR3 spells CASSYSSLQPQHF. The CDR3 DNA follows: TGTGCCAGCAGTTACTCGTCCCTCCAGCCCCAGCATTTT.

The rearrangement uses TRBV3-1 (or the pseudogene TRBV3-2) and TRBJ2-7; 13 bases are a match to TRBD2. The CDR3 spans 15 residues. The trim removed 3 bases at V and 6 bases at J, leaving 5 bases unmatched. Germline-derived CDR1 and CDR2 are LGHDT and YNNKEL (reference sequence). The CDR3 region has the DNA TGTGCCAGCAGCCACGGACTAGCGGGAGCCCCCGAGCAGTACTTC. The encoded protein is CASSHGLAGAPEQYF.

The gene calls are TRBV4-2 and TRBJ1-1; the D is unclear. Trimming stripped 0 bases from V and 4 bases from J, with 15 bases between. CDR1 is LGHNA, CDR2 YNFKEQ, per germline. There are 16 residues in the CDR3. The CDR3 coding sequence is TGTGCCAGCAGCCAAGATTCGGCGGGTACGGGCACTGAAGCTTTCTTT. Its translation is CASSQDSAGTGTEAFF.

CDR3 residues: CASKGGAGSTGELFF. CDR3 in DNA: TGTGCCAGCAAAGGAGGGGCAGGATCGACCGGGGAGCTGTTTTTT. The chain recombines TRBV27 with TRBJ2-2; weak D call: TRBD2 (6 bases). The CDR3 consists of 15 residues. The germline CDR1 and CDR2 sequences are MNHEY and SMNVEV (reference sequence). V was shortened by 7 bases and J by 5 bases, with 17 bases between the two germline ends.